The next 10 T cell receptor beta chains were all read from a single sample in a study of blood T cell repertoires in COVID-19. Clones were sequenced by immunoSEQ multiplex PCR, and TCRdb holds only the in-frame ones, with some missing. The table shows under 100,000 clones, with approximately 80% occurring only once. Source material: peripheral blood. These receptors all come from a human donor in a cohort sampled during active COVID-19.

The chain links TRBV7-2 to TRBJ2-5; 11 positions match TRBD2. The CDR3 length is 14 residues. CDR1 SGHTA and CDR2 FQGNSA come from the germline V gene. J was trimmed by 4 bases and V by 3 bases; bases with no gene match: 1. As DNA, the CDR3 is TGTGCCAGCAGCTTGGGGACTAGCGGAGAGACCCAGTACTTC. Residues: CASSLGTSGETQYF. Variable domain in full (rest from reference TRBV7-2 and TRBJ2-5): GAGVSQSPSNKVTEKGKDVELRCDPISGHTALYWYRQSLGQGLEFLIYFQGNSAPDKSGLPSDRFSAERTGGSVSTLTIQRTQQEDSAVYLCASSLGTSGETQYFGPGTRLLVL.

This chain joins TRBV4-1 and TRBJ1-1, with unresolved D. The CDR3 is 15 amino acids. Trimming shortened V by 4 bases and J by 0 bases, and 12 bases separated the two germline ends. CDR1 is MGHRA and CDR2 is YSYEKL in the germline V gene. CDR3 sequence reads: CASSRVAGLNTEAFF. As DNA, the CDR3 is TGCGCCAGCAGCCGGGTGGCAGGATTGAACACTGAAGCTTTCTTT.

This clone showed up just once. The CDR3 DNA reads TGTGCCAGCAGTTTTGACAGGAACACCGGGGAGCTGTTTTTT. This translates into CASSFDRNTGELFF. V is TRBV5-4 and J is TRBJ2-2, with D perhaps TRBD1 (5 bases). The CDR3 runs to 14 residues. In germline, CDR1 is SGHNT, CDR2 YYREEE (reference sequence). V was cut by 5 bases and J by 1 base, with 9 bases left in between.

The chain recombines TRBV11-2 with TRBJ2-7; 7 positions match TRBD1. V trimming: 5 bases; J trimming: 5 bases; junction bases outside the gene matches: 3. Germline lookup yields CDR1 SGHAT and CDR2 FQNNGV. This CDR3 spans 12 amino acids. This chain's CDR3 is CASSQTGNEQYF. CDR3 in DNA: TGTGCCAGCAGCCAGACAGGGAACGAGCAGTACTTC.

The V call is TRBV6-5, the J call TRBJ1-2; 7 bases agree with TRBD1. With 0 bases clipped from V and 7 bases from J, the junction kept 8 bases outside the gene matches. The CDR3 length is 15 residues. CDR1 MNHEY and CDR2 SVGAGI come from the germline V gene. CDR3 residues: CASSYSFQGGAGYTF. In DNA form, the CDR3 reads TGTGCCAGCAGTTACTCGTTTCAGGGGGGCGCTGGCTACACCTTC.

The rearrangement links TRBV27 to TRBJ1-2, with 8 bases identical to TRBD1. The germline gives CDR1 MNHEY, CDR2 SMNVEV (reference sequence). This CDR3 has 13 amino acids. V lost 6 bases, J lost 6 bases, and 6 bases stayed unmatched. Here the CDR3 reads CASSSDRDDGYTF. The DNA of the CDR3 is TGTGCCAGCAGCTCGGACAGGGATGATGGCTACACCTTC.

The chain couples TRBV6-2 or TRBV6-3 to TRBJ2-2, with D maybe TRBD2 (5 bases). The CDR3 length is 13 residues. Germline V gives CDR1 MNHEY, CDR2 SVGEGT. The V end was cut by 5 bases, the J end by 2 bases, with 6 bases between. CDR3 region: CASSRGNTGELFF. For the CDR3, the DNA is TGTGCCAGCAGTCGGGGAAACACCGGGGAGCTGTTTTTT.

J is TRBJ1-5 and V is TRBV19, with a tentative D call TRBD1 (6 bases). CDR1 and CDR2 from the germline V gene are LNHDA and SQIVND (reference sequence). The CDR3 spans 19 residues. The V end lost 0 bases, the J end lost 1 base, and 19 bases lay between the germline ends. CDR3 nucleotide sequence: TGTGCCAGTAGTATAGACCGAGTTAACAGGGTGGGAAGCAATCAGCCCCAGCATTTT. Translating gives CASSIDRVNRVGSNQPQHF.

This clone was observed a single time. V and J are TRBV28 and TRBJ2-5; D is unclear. Trimming cost V 4 bases and J 5 bases, with 14 bases left between them. This CDR3 comprises 14 residues. CDR1 and CDR2 (germline): MDHEN, SYDVKM. Here the CDR3 DNA reads TGTGCCAGCAGTTCAGCAGCGAGCCGGGAGACCCAGTACTTC. Translation gives CASSSAASRETQYF.

This clone was seen a handful of times. The gene calls are TRBV6-1 and TRBJ1-2; D remains unclear. Trimming removed 3 bases from V and 5 bases from J, with 16 bases in between. The CDR3 covers 15 residues. Per the germline V gene, CDR1 is MNHNS and CDR2 is SASEGT. This CDR3 reads CASSDGQPLAYGYTF. In nucleotides, the CDR3 is TGTGCCAGCAGTGATGGGCAGCCCCTCGCATATGGCTACACCTTC.